The next 23 T cell receptor beta chains were all read from a single sample in a study of shared T cell receptors in the human thymus. Assay used: immunoSEQ multiplex PCR; TCRdb lists only in-frame clones, some missing. The repertoire consists of over 450,000 clones, with 75% to 80% occurring once and the leading ten covering more than 0.01%. These data are also associated with another study on human thymus T cells.

The specimen sequenced was thymocytes. These receptor sequences come from a boy in the first two years of life with a congenital heart defect.

CDR3 nucleotides: TGTGCCAGCAGTTTAGGGGGGGCTAGCACAGATACGCAGTATTTT. This sequence encodes CASSLGGASTDTQYF. The V gene is TRBV27, the J gene TRBJ2-3, with a weak D call TRBD2 (7 bases). Trimming cost V 2 bases and J 0 bases, with 9 bases left between them. The CDR3 spans 15 residues. Germline CDR1 MNHEY, CDR2 SMNVEV (reference sequence).

A single count supports this clone. V gene TRBV19 combines with J gene TRBJ2-6; 7 nucleotides line up with TRBD1. V lost 6 bases, J lost 1 base, and 9 bases stayed unmatched. This CDR3 is built from 17 residues. Germline loops: CDR1 LNHDA, CDR2 SQIVND (reference sequence). CDR3: CASRTGTALSGANVLTF. CDR3 nucleotides: TGTGCCAGTAGGACCGGGACAGCGCTATCTGGGGCCAACGTCCTGACTTTC.

The chain combines TRBV13 with TRBJ2-1; 11 bases map to TRBD2. This CDR3 has 17 amino acids. CDR1 and CDR2 (germline): PRHDT, FYEKMQ (reference sequence). The junction had 12 bases not matched to a gene; V was cut back by 5 bases and J by 6 bases. CDR3 sequence: CASSRVPGLAETNEQFF. The CDR3 coding sequence is TGTGCCAGCAGCCGTGTCCCGGGACTAGCGGAGACCAATGAGCAGTTCTTC.

The V call is TRBV27, the J call TRBJ2-3; TRBD2 agrees at 7 bases. This CDR3 is built from 13 residues. Germline V CDR1 and CDR2: MNHEY, SMNVEV (reference sequence). V lost 7 bases to trimming and J lost 4 bases; unmatched junction nucleotides: 5. CDR3 nucleotide sequence: TGTGCCAGCACGACTAGCTCTGCAGATACGCAGTATTTT. Amino acids: CASTTSSADTQYF.

V is TRBV6-5 and J is TRBJ2-2; TRBD2 matches 10 bases. Germline V gene lookup returns CDR1 MNHEY and CDR2 SVGAGI. CDR3 length: 14 amino acids. The ends lost 5 bases at V and 9 bases at J; junction bases unmatched: 6. For the CDR3, the DNA is TGTGCCAGCAGTAATCAGCGGGGGGGCCGGGAGCTGTTTTTT. As protein: CASSNQRGGRELFF.

The chain combines TRBV6-5 with TRBJ2-4, with D unclear. The germline V gene encodes CDR1 MNHEY and CDR2 SVGAGI. The CDR3 spans 14 residues. The V gene lost 5 bases and the J gene lost 1 base, with 9 bases spanning the gap. The DNA for the CDR3 is TGTGCCAGCAGTAGCCCGGGTGCCAAAAACATTCAGTACTTC. Its protein is CASSSPGAKNIQYF.

As regards this clone: The conserved closing phenylalanine or tryptophan is absent in this CDR3, likely reflecting a read error. No DNA is shown, since the ends of the CDR3 on it are uncertain; the CDR3 is the one TCRdb lists. The chain joins TRBV20-1 to TRBJ2-7; TRBD1 is taken as the D call from the table, unchecked against the DNA. Germline CDR1 reads DFQATT; CDR2 reads SNEGSKA (reference sequence). Including both end residues, the CDR3 is 9 amino acids long. The CDR3 protein is CSAHEQGIS.

This clone turned up a few times. This chain uses TRBV28 with TRBJ2-3; tentative D call: TRBD2 (5 bases). This CDR3 is 11 amino acids long. Trimming cost V 8 bases and J 9 bases, with 12 bases left between them. Germline assignment: CDR1 MDHEN and CDR2 SYDVKM. CDR3: CASRTSGTQYF. The CDR3 DNA sequence: TGTGCCAGCCGGACGTCGGGAACGCAGTATTTT.

The chain recombines TRBV27 with TRBJ2-7, with 9 bases lining up with TRBD1. Unmatched junction bases numbered 5, after V lost 7 bases and J lost 1 base. CDR3 length: 14 amino acids. Germline CDR1 is MNHEY and CDR2 is SMNVEV (reference sequence). Here the CDR3 reads CASNPDRGSYEQYF. Here the CDR3 DNA reads TGTGCCAGCAACCCAGACAGGGGGTCCTACGAGCAGTACTTC.

The chain uses TRBV4-2 and TRBJ2-6; weak D call: TRBD1 (5 bases). This CDR3 spans 17 amino acids. Germline V CDR1 and CDR2: LGHNA, YNFKEQ. V was trimmed by 1 base and J by 1 base, leaving 11 bases between them. CDR3 loop: CASSQGGGSSGANVLTF. DNA for the CDR3: TGTGCCAGCAGCCAAGGGGGCGGCTCGTCTGGGGCCAACGTCCTGACTTTC.

In regard to this clone: Other nucleotide sequences from this sample produce the same CDR3. The chain is built from TRBV6-4 and TRBJ1-1; possibly TRBD1 for D (5 bases). The V and J ends lost 3 bases and 2 bases respectively, with 10 bases between them. This CDR3 has 14 residues. In germline, CDR1 is MRHNA, CDR2 SNTAGT. The CDR3 loop reads CASSEGGLNTEAFF. The CDR3 DNA reads as TGTGCCAGCAGTGAGGGGGGTTTAAACACTGAAGCTTTCTTT.

This clone was counted only a few times. The chain links TRBV6-4 to TRBJ2-2; 8 bases agree with TRBD1. Looked up from germline, CDR1 is MRHNA and CDR2 is SNTAGT. Germline trimming cut 4 bases from V and 4 bases from J; bases unmatched to any gene: 8. The CDR3 sequence is 16 residues long. CDR3 residues: CASSGTGDRTTGELFF. The CDR3 region has the DNA TGTGCCAGCAGTGGAACAGGGGACAGGACCACCGGGGAGCTGTTTTTT.

The chain has TRBV11-3 and TRBJ1-1; D is unclear. Trimming stripped 2 bases from V and 1 base from J, with 5 bases between. The CDR3 contains 13 residues. Germline CDR1 reads SGHNT; CDR2 reads YENEEA. In DNA form, the CDR3 reads TGTGCCAGCAGCTTAAGGAGGAACACTGAAGCTTTCTTT. Its translation is CASSLRRNTEAFF.

The chain recombines TRBV6-4 with TRBJ2-3, with D tentatively TRBD2 (6 bases). Germline assignment: CDR1 MRHNA and CDR2 SNTAGT. V was cut by 2 bases and J by 1 base, with 13 bases left in between. The CDR3 sequence is 16 residues long. CDR3 in amino acids: CASSDPLAECTDTQYF. In DNA form, the CDR3 reads TGTGCCAGCAGTGACCCACTAGCTGAATGCACAGATACGCAGTATTTT.

This chain joins TRBV4-3 and TRBJ2-7; TRBD1 aligns across 7 bases. The CDR3 runs 14 residues. Germline CDR1 and CDR2: LGHNA and YSLEER. V lost 2 bases, J lost 2 bases, and 3 bases stayed unmatched. CDR3 in amino acids: CASSQWDRAYEQYF. CDR3 nucleotide sequence: TGCGCCAGCAGCCAATGGGACAGAGCCTACGAGCAGTACTTC.

The chain links TRBV19 to TRBJ2-5, with D possibly matching TRBD1 (5 bases). The CDR3 covers 11 residues. V dropped 3 bases and J dropped 13 bases, with 12 bases sitting between them. Germline CDR1 and CDR2: LNHDA and SQIVND (reference sequence). The CDR3 here is CASSIVRDGYF. In DNA form, the CDR3 reads TGTGCCAGTAGTATCGTCAGGGATGGGTACTTC.

The chain recombines TRBV10-2 with TRBJ2-7; a weak D match, TRBD2 (5 bases). Trimming cost V 0 bases and J 7 bases, with 10 bases left between them. This CDR3 is built from 13 residues. CDR1 WSHSY and CDR2 SAAADI come from the germline V gene. The CDR3 DNA sequence: TGCGCCAGCAGTGAGTCCCGGGGAGAGGAGCAGTACTTC. Protein product: CASSESRGEEQYF.

This clone appeared a single time. V gene TRBV29-1 combines with J gene TRBJ1-2, with TRBD1 as a possible D gene (6 bases). CDR3 length: 13 amino acids. Between the trimmed V and J ends, which lost 7 bases and 7 bases, there was a span of 19 bases. The germline gives CDR1 SQVTM, CDR2 ANQGSEA. CDR3 region: CSDQDSRGAGYTF. In DNA form, the CDR3 reads TGCAGCGATCAGGACAGTCGGGGAGCTGGCTACACCTTC. The variable domain in full, with the rest retrieved from reference TRBV29-1 and TRBJ1-2, is SAVISQKPSRDICQRGTSLTIQCQVDSQVTMMFWYRQQPGQSLTLIATANQGSEATYESGFVIDKFPISRPNLTFSTLTVSNMSPEDSSIYLCSDQDSRGAGYTFGSGTRLTVV.

The CDR3 spells CASSSGVYGYTF. The CDR3 DNA reads TGTGCCAGCAGTTCGGGGGTCTATGGCTACACCTTC. The V gene is TRBV6-5, the J gene TRBJ1-2; the D gene is possibly TRBD1 (5 bases). There are 12 residues in the CDR3. V was shortened by 4 bases and J by 4 bases, with 7 bases between the two germline ends. Germline CDR1 MNHEY, CDR2 SVGAGI.

This clone has only one observation. Other DNA sequences in this sample translate to the same CDR3. The V and J genes are TRBV4-3 and TRBJ2-2, with 10 bases matching TRBD1. With V trimmed by 0 bases and J by 3 bases, 4 bases remained unmatched. This CDR3 contains 17 residues. Germline loops: CDR1 LGHNA, CDR2 YSLEER. CDR3 sequence (DNA): TGCGCCAGCAGCCAAGATCGGGACAGGGGATACACCGGGGAGCTGTTTTTT. Translated: CASSQDRDRGYTGELFF.

This clone was seen only a few times. The chain carries TRBV10-2 and TRBJ2-7; 7 bases are a match to TRBD1. The CDR3 extends over 13 amino acids. The germline V gene encodes CDR1 WSHSY and CDR2 SAAADI. After removal of 2 bases from V and 7 bases from J, the junction contained 5 bases not matched to a gene. The CDR3 sequence: CASSEQGEAEQYF. The CDR3 region has the DNA TGCGCCAGCAGTGAGCAGGGGGAAGCGGAGCAGTACTTC.

Comments on this clone: The sample has other DNA sequences that encode this CDR3 too. The chain carries TRBV27 and TRBJ1-4, with TRBD1 matching over 7 bases. The CDR3 runs to 14 residues. Germline assignment: CDR1 MNHEY and CDR2 SMNVEV (reference sequence). V shed 4 bases and J 8 bases; nucleotides not matched to a gene: 7. The CDR3 here is CASSSGQLNEKLFF. CDR3 nucleotides: TGTGCCAGCAGTTCGGGACAGTTAAACGAAAAACTGTTTTTT.

The chain joins TRBV28 to TRBJ2-7, with TRBD1 matching over 9 bases. The germline V gene has CDR1 MDHEN and CDR2 SYDVKM. The CDR3 has 15 amino acids. The trim removed 6 bases at V and 4 bases at J, leaving 10 bases unmatched. CDR3 protein: CASRGRTGALYEQYF. CDR3 sequence (DNA): TGTGCCAGCAGAGGGAGGACAGGGGCCCTTTACGAGCAGTACTTC.